This T cell receptor (beta chain) was captured in a study of blood T cell repertoires in COVID-19. Overall study context: There were acute and convalescent COVID-19 samples, and they came from the United States, Italy and Spain.

Authors' processing steps: Amplification from reference gene primers served as the basis for estimated nucleated cell counts. Using immunoSEQ multiplex PCR, the repertoire was profiled, and TCRdb retains in-frame clones only, with some absent. The DNA gave D and trimming, while V, J and clone size come from that table. The sample contains 250,000 to 350,000 clones, roughly 87% of which appear only once. The CDR3 totals 13 residues. Looked up from germline, CDR1 is KGHSH and CDR2 is LQKENI. The V and J ends lost 5 bases and 1 base, in that order; junction bases with no gene match: 2. This sequence originates from a man aged 18-30 years with active or convalescent COVID-19. The V and J genes are TRBV18 and TRBJ2-7; TRBD1 matches 7 bases. Sequencing was done on a sample of peripheral blood. CDR3 DNA: TGTGCCAGCTCAAAGGACAGGTCCTACGAGCAGTACTTC. Its translation: CASSKDRSYEQYF.